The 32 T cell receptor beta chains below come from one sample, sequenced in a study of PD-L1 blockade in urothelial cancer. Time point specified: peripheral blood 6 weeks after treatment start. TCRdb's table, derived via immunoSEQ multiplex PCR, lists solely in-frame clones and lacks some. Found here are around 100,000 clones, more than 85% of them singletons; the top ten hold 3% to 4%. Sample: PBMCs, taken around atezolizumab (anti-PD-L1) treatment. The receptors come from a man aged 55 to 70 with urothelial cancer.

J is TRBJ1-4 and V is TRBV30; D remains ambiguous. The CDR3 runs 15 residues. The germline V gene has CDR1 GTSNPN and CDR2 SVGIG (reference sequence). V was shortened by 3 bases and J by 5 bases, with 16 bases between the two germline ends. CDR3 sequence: CAWSARGARNEKLFF. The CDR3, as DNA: TGTGCCTGGAGCGCGCGGGGAGCGAGAAATGAAAAACTGTTTTTT.

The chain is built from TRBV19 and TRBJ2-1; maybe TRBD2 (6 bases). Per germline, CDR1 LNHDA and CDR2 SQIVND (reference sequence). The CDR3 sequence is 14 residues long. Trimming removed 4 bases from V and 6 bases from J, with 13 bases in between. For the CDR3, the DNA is TGTGCCAGTAGTAACCAAGCGGGCCCCAATGAGCAGTTCTTC. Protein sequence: CASSNQAGPNEQFF.

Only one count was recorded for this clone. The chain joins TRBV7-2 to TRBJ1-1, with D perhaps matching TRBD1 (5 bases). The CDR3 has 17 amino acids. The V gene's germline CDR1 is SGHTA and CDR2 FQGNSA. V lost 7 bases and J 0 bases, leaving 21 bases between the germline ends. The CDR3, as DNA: TGTGCCAGCACAGTGGGTGGGGGGGGATACATGAACACTGAAGCTTTCTTT. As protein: CASTVGGGGYMNTEAFF.

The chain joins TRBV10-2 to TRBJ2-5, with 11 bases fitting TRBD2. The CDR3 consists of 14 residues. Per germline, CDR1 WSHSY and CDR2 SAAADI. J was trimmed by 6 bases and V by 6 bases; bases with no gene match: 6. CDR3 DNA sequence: TGCGCCAGCAGGTCTAGCGGGGGGACGCAGACCCAGTACTTC. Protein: CASRSSGGTQTQYF.

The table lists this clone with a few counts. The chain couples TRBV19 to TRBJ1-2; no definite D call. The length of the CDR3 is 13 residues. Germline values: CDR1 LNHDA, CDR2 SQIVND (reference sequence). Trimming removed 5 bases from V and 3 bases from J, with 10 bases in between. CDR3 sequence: CASSQRGYYGYTF. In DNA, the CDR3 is TGTGCCAGTAGTCAGCGGGGTTACTATGGCTACACCTTC.

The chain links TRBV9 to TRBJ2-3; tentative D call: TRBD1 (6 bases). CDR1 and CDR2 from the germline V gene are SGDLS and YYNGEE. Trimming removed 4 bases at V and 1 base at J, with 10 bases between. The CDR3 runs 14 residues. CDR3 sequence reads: CASSTWTGTDTQYF. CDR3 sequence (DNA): TGTGCCAGCAGCACCTGGACAGGCACAGATACGCAGTATTTT.

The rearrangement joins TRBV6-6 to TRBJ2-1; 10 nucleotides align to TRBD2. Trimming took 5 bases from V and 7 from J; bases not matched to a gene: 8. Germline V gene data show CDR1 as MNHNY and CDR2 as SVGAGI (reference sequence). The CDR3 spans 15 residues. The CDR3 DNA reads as TGTGCCAGCAGTCCCCTAGCGGGAGTAGCAAATGAGCAGTTCTTC. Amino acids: CASSPLAGVANEQFF.

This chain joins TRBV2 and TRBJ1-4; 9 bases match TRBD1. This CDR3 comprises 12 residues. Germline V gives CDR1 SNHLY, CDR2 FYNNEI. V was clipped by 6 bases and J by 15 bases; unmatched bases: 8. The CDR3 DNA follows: TGTGCCAGCAGGGAAACAGGGGGCACAATGTTTTTT. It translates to CASRETGGTMFF.

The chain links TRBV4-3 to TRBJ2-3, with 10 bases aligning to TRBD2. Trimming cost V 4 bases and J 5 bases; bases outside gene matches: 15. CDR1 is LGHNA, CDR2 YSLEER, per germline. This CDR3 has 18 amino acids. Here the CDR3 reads CASSRQTRASGSGDTQYF. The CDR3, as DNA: TGCGCCAGCAGCCGCCAAACCCGTGCTAGCGGGAGTGGAGATACGCAGTATTTT.

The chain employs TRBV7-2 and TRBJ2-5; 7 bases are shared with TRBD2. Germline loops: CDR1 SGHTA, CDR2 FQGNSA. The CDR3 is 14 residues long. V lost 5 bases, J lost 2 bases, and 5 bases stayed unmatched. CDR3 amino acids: CASSLTLAQETQYF. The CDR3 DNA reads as TGTGCCAGCAGCCTAACACTAGCGCAAGAGACCCAGTACTTC.

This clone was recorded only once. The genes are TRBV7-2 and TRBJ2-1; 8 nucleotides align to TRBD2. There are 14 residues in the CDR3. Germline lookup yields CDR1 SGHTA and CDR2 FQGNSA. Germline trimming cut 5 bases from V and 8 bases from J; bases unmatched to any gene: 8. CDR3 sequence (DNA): TGTGCCAGCAGCCTAACCCCTAGCGGGTATGAGCAGTTCTTC. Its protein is CASSLTPSGYEQFF.

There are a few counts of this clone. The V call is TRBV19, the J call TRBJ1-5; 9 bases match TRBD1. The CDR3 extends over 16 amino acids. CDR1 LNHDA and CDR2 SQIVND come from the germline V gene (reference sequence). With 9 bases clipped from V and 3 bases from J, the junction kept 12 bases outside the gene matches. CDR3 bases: TGTGCCAGCCCGGGGGGGGACAGGGTGAACAATCAGCCCCAGCATTTT. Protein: CASPGGDRVNNQPQHF.

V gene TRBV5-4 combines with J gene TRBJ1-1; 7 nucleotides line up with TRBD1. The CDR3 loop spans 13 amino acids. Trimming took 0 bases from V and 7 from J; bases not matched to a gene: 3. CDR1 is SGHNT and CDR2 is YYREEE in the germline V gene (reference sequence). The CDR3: CASSLGRDSEAFF. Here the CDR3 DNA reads TGTGCCAGCAGCTTGGGGCGGGACAGTGAAGCTTTCTTT. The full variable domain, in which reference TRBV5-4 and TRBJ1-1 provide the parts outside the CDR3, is ETGVTQSPTHLIKTRGQQVTLRCSSQSGHNTVSWYQQALGQGPQFIFQYYREEENGRGNFPPRFSGLQFPNYSSELNVNALELDDSALYLCASSLGRDSEAFFGQGTRLTVV.

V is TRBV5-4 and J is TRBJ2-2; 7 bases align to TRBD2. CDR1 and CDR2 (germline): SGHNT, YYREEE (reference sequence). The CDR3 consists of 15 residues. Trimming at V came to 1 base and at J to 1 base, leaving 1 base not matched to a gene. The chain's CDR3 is CASSLLAGNTGELFF. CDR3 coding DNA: TGTGCCAGCAGCTTGTTAGCGGGGAACACCGGGGAGCTGTTTTTT.

The CDR3 DNA is TGTGCCAGCAGACTAGCGGGAGCCGATACGCAGTATTTT. This sequence encodes CASRLAGADTQYF. The chain carries TRBV5-5 and TRBJ2-3, with TRBD2 matching over 11 bases. The ends lost 5 bases at V and 6 bases at J; junction bases unmatched: 2. This CDR3 comprises 13 residues. Germline V gene lookup returns CDR1 SGHKS and CDR2 YYEKEE (reference sequence). The entire variable domain, with the rest obtained from reference TRBV5-5 and TRBJ2-3, is as follows: DAGVTQSPTHLIKTRGQQVTLRCSPISGHKSVSWYQQVLGQGPQFIFQYYEKEERGRGNFPDRFSARQFPNYSSELNVNALLLGDSALYLCASRLAGADTQYFGPGTRLTVL.

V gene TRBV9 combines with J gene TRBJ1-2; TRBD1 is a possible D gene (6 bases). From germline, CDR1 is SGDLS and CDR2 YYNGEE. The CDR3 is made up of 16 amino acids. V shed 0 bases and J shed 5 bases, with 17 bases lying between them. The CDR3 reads CASSVAPSTGTYGYTF. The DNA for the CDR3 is TGTGCCAGCAGCGTAGCACCCTCGACAGGTACATATGGCTACACCTTC.

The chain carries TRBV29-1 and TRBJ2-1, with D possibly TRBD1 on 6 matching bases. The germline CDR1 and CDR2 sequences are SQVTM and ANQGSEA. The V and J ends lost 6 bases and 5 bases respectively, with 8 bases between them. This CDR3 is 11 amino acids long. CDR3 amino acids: CSVGQNNEQFF. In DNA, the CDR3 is TGCAGCGTCGGACAGAACAATGAGCAGTTCTTC.

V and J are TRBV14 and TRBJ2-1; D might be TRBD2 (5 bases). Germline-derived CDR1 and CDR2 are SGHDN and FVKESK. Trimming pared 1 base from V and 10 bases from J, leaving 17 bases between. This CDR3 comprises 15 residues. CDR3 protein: CASSQAPGLGREQFF. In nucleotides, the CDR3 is TGTGCCAGCAGCCAAGCTCCAGGACTGGGTAGGGAGCAGTTCTTC. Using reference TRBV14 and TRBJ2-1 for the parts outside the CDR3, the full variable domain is EAGVTQFPSHSVIEKGQTVTLRCDPISGHDNLYWYRRVMGKEIKFLLHFVKESKQDESGMPNNRFLAERTGGTYSTLKVQPAELEDSGVYFCASSQAPGLGREQFFGPGTRLTVL.

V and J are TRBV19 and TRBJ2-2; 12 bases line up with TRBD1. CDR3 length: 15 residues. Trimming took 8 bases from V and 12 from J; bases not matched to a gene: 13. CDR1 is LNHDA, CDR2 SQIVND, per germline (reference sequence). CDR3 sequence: CASHSRGQGASKLFF. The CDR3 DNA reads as TGTGCCAGTCATTCCAGGGGACAGGGGGCTAGTAAGCTGTTTTTT.

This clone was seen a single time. Here the CDR3 DNA reads TGCGCCAGCAGCCAAGATCTCTCCGGGAATGGCTACACCTTC. This sequence encodes CASSQDLSGNGYTF. V gene TRBV4-3 combines with J gene TRBJ1-2; no clear D. This CDR3 is built from 14 residues. The V end was cut by 0 bases, the J end by 6 bases, with 11 bases between. Germline V CDR1 and CDR2: LGHNA, YSLEER.

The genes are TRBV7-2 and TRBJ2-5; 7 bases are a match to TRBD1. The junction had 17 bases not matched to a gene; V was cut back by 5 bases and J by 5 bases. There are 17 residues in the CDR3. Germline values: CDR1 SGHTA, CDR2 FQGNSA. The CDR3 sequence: CASSQGGAGFRGETQYF. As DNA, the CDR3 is TGTGCCAGCAGCCAAGGAGGTGCGGGCTTCAGGGGGGAGACCCAGTACTTC.

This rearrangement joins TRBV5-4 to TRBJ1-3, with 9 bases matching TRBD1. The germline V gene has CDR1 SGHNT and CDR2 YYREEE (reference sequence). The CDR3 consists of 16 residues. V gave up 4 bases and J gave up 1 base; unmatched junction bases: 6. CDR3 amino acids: CASSPGTGRSGNTIYF. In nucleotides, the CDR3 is TGTGCCAGCAGCCCCGGGACAGGGAGATCTGGAAACACCATATATTTT.

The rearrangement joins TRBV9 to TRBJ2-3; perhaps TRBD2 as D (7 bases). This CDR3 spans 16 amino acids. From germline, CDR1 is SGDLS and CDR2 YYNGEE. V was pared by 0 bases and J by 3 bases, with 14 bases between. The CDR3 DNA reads TGTGCCAGCAGCGTAGAAGGGGGGGCGCCGACAGATACGCAGTATTTT. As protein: CASSVEGGAPTDTQYF.

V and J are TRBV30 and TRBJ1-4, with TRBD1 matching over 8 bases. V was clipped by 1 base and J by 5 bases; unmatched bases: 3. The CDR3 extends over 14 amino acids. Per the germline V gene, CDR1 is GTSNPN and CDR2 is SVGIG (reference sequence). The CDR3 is CAWSEDRGNEKLFF. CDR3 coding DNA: TGTGCCTGGAGTGAAGACAGGGGAAATGAAAAACTGTTTTTT.

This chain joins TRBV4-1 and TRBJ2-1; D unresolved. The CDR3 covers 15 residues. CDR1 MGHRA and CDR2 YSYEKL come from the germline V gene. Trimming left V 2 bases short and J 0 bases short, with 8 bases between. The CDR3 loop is CASSQTTASYNEQFF. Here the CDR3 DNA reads TGCGCCAGCAGCCAAACTACGGCCTCCTACAATGAGCAGTTCTTC.

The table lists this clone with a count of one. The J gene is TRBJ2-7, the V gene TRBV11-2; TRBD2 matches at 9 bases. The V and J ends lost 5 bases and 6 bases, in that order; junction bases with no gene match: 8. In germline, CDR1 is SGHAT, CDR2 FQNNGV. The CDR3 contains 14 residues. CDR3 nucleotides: TGTGCCAGCAGCCCGCGGGGGGGCGCGGGCGAGCAGTACTTC. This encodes CASSPRGGAGEQYF.

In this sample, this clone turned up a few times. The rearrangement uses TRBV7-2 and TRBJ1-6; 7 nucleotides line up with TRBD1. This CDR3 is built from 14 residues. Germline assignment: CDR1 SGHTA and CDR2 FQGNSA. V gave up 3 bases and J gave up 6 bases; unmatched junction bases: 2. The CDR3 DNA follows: TGTGCCAGCAGCTTCCGGGACAGTAATTCACCCCTCCACTTT. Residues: CASSFRDSNSPLHF.

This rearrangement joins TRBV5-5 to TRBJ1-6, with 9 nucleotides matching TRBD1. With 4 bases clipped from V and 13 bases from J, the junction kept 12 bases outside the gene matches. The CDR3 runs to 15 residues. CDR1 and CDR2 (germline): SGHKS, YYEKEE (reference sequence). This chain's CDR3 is CASSMQQGAFSPLHF. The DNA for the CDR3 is TGTGCCAGCAGCATGCAACAGGGGGCGTTTTCCCCCCTCCACTTT.

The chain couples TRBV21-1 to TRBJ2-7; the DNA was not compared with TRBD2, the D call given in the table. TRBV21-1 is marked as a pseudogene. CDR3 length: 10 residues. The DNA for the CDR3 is TGTGCCAGCAGATACTACGAGCAGTACTTC. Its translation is CASRYYEQYF.

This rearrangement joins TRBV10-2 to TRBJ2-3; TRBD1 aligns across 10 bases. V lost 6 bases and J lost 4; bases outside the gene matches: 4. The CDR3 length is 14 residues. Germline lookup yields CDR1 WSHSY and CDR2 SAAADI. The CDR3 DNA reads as TGCGCCAGCAGGGACAGGGGGGGTCCAGATACGCAGTATTTT. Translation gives CASRDRGGPDTQYF.

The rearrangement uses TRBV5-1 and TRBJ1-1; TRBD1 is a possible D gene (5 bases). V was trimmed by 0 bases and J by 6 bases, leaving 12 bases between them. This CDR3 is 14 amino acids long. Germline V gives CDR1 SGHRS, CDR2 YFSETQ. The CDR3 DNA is TGCGCCAGCAGCTTGGACAGGAGATCCCCTGAAGCTTTCTTT. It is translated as CASSLDRRSPEAFF.

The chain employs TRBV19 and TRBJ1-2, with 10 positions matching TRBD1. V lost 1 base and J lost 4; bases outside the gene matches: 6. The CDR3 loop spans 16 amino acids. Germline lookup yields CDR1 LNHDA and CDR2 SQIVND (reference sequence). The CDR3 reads CASSIGDRGPVYGYTF. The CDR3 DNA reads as TGTGCCAGTAGTATAGGCGACAGGGGGCCGGTCTATGGCTACACCTTC. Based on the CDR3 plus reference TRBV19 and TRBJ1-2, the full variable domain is DGGITQSPKYLFRKEGQNVTLSCEQNLNHDAMYWYRQDPGQGLRLIYYSQIVNDFQKGDIAEGYSVSREKKESFPLTVTSAQKNPTAFYLCASSIGDRGPVYGYTFGSGTRLTVV.